The 15 T cell receptor beta chains in this list originate from one sample, sequenced in a study of blood T cell repertoires in COVID-19. The data were produced by immunoSEQ multiplex PCR, yet TCRdb's version contains in-frame clones alone and is incomplete. The sample contains 150,000 or so clones, around four fifths of which appear only once. Sequencing used PBMCs or T cells enriched from blood (not recorded which). Receptors originate from a woman in her fifties or sixties in a cohort exposed to, infected with or recovered from COVID-19 (not recorded which).

The chain joins TRBV3-1 (or the pseudogene TRBV3-2) to TRBJ2-1; the match to TRBD1 covers 9 bases. CDR3 length: 15 amino acids. The germline gives CDR1 LGHDT, CDR2 YNNKEL (reference sequence). The ends lost 1 base at V and 4 bases at J; junction bases unmatched: 2. CDR3 loop: CASSQGQGGYNEQFF. The DNA of the CDR3 is TGTGCCAGCAGCCAAGGACAGGGGGGGTACAATGAGCAGTTCTTC.

The V and J genes are TRBV19 and TRBJ2-1; 12 bases are a match to TRBD1. V was clipped by 8 bases and J by 6 bases; unmatched bases: 8. The CDR3 has 15 amino acids. The germline CDR1 and CDR2 sequences are LNHDA and SQIVND (reference sequence). CDR3 sequence: CASLTPGQGANEQFF. The CDR3 bases are TGTGCCAGTCTTACTCCGGGACAGGGGGCCAATGAGCAGTTCTTC.

This clone was detected once. The chain combines TRBV7-2 with TRBJ1-4; D is possibly TRBD1 (6 bases). This CDR3 has 13 amino acids. Germline V gene sequence: CDR1 SGHTA, CDR2 FQGNSA. V gave up 5 bases and J gave up 8 bases, with 12 bases separating them. The CDR3 sequence: CASSPGQREKLFF. The DNA for the CDR3 is TGTGCCAGCAGCCCAGGACAGAGGGAAAAACTGTTTTTT.

The chain links TRBV4-1 to TRBJ1-2, with D possibly TRBD1 on 5 matching bases. V was pared by 3 bases and J by 3 bases, with 11 bases between. The germline V gene encodes CDR1 MGHRA and CDR2 YSYEKL. There are 14 residues in the CDR3. CDR3 sequence: CASSQEPGYYGYTF. For the CDR3, the DNA is TGCGCCAGCAGCCAGGAACCAGGGTACTATGGCTACACCTTC.

The chain uses TRBV2 and TRBJ2-3; TRBD1 might be the D (5 bases). Per the germline V gene, CDR1 is SNHLY and CDR2 is FYNNEI. V was cut by 1 base and J by 1 base, with 12 bases left in between. The CDR3 is 16 amino acids. This CDR3 reads CASSEGGRVGTDTQYF. The DNA of the CDR3 is TGTGCCAGCAGTGAAGGGGGCAGGGTAGGCACAGATACGCAGTATTTT.

The rearrangement joins TRBV7-2 to TRBJ2-7; maybe TRBD2 (5 bases). This CDR3 has 13 amino acids. The V gene's germline CDR1 is SGHTA and CDR2 FQGNSA. Deletions cut 6 bases from V and 3 bases from J, with 12 bases between. The DNA of the CDR3 is TGTGCCAGCAGATCTAACGGGGTCTACGAGCAGTACTTC. This gives the protein CASRSNGVYEQYF.

V gene TRBV4-3 combines with J gene TRBJ1-4; tentatively, D is TRBD1 (6 bases). V was clipped by 0 bases and J by 8 bases, with 16 bases between them. The CDR3 loop spans 16 amino acids. Per the germline V gene, CDR1 is LGHNA and CDR2 is YSLEER. CDR3 residues: CASSQDLGGAREKLFF. In DNA form, the CDR3 reads TGCGCCAGCAGCCAAGATTTGGGGGGGGCGCGGGAAAAACTGTTTTTT.

This chain joins TRBV6-6 and TRBJ2-7; 9 bases agree with TRBD1. V dropped 0 bases and J dropped 4; count of bases not matched to a gene: 4. Germline CDR1 MNHNY, CDR2 SVGAGI (reference sequence). This CDR3 region has 15 residues. The CDR3 protein is CASSYSQGALYEQYF. CDR3 in DNA: TGTGCCAGCAGTTACTCACAGGGGGCTTTGTACGAGCAGTACTTC.

V is TRBV11-2 and J is TRBJ1-1; no clear D. Germline CDR1 SGHAT, CDR2 FQNNGV. CDR3 length: 13 residues. V shed 1 base and J shed 0 bases, with 3 bases lying between them. CDR3 nucleotides: TGTGCCAGCAGCTTAGCAGTGAACACTGAAGCTTTCTTT. This encodes CASSLAVNTEAFF.

The chain recombines TRBV7-3 with TRBJ2-2; D not resolved. The CDR3 contains 15 residues. V dropped 0 bases and J dropped 4 bases, with 9 bases sitting between them. The germline CDR1 and CDR2 sequences are SGHTA and FQGTGA. The CDR3: CASSLTAPTTGELFF. CDR3 sequence (DNA): TGTGCCAGCAGCTTAACAGCGCCCACCACCGGGGAGCTGTTTTTT. The variable domain in full, with the rest retrieved from reference TRBV7-3 and TRBJ2-2, is GAGVSQTPSNKVTEKGKYVELRCDPISGHTALYWYRQSLGQGPEFLIYFQGTGAADDSGLPNDRFFAVRPEGSVSTLKIQRTERGDSAVYLCASSLTAPTTGELFFGEGSRLTVL.

The chain recombines TRBV3-1 (or the pseudogene TRBV3-2) with TRBJ2-5, with D tentatively TRBD1 (7 bases). V lost 1 base and J lost 7, with 16 bases in between. Germline values: CDR1 LGHDT, CDR2 YNNKEL (reference sequence). The length of the CDR3 is 15 residues. The CDR3 bases are TGTGCCAGCAGCCAAGTAACAGGGGAGGTCGGGACCCAGTACTTC. It yields the protein CASSQVTGEVGTQYF.

The chain combines TRBV27 with TRBJ2-1; no firm D call. V was trimmed by 3 bases and J by 10 bases, leaving 7 bases between them. This CDR3 contains 11 residues. Germline assignment: CDR1 MNHEY and CDR2 SMNVEV (reference sequence). CDR3 loop: CASSFATEQFF. DNA of the CDR3: TGTGCCAGCAGTTTCGCGACAGAGCAGTTCTTC.

The chain combines TRBV27 with TRBJ2-7; TRBD2 is a possible D gene (6 bases). The CDR3 runs 15 residues. CDR1 is MNHEY and CDR2 is SMNVEV in the germline V gene (reference sequence). The V end lost 6 bases, the J end lost 6 bases, and 21 bases lay between the germline ends. The CDR3 here is CASRLNRDFGGEQYF. The CDR3 nucleotides read TGTGCCAGCAGATTGAATCGGGACTTTGGGGGCGAGCAGTACTTC.

This clone was recorded many times. The chain combines TRBV2 with TRBJ1-1; 7 bases map to TRBD1. This CDR3 comprises 14 residues. Looked up from germline, CDR1 is SNHLY and CDR2 is FYNNEI. J lost 4 bases, V lost 7 bases, and 9 bases had no gene match. CDR3 in amino acids: CASIKTGKGTEAFF. CDR3 sequence (DNA): TGTGCCAGCATTAAGACAGGGAAGGGCACTGAAGCTTTCTTT.

The chain uses TRBV18 and TRBJ2-5; 7 bases agree with TRBD2. The V gene's germline CDR1 is KGHSH and CDR2 LQKENI. This CDR3 is 16 amino acids long. V lost 2 bases to trimming and J lost 5 bases; unmatched junction nucleotides: 11. The CDR3 here is CASSPISPGGLETQYF. CDR3 coding DNA: TGTGCCAGCTCACCAATCTCGCCCGGGGGGTTGGAGACCCAGTACTTC.